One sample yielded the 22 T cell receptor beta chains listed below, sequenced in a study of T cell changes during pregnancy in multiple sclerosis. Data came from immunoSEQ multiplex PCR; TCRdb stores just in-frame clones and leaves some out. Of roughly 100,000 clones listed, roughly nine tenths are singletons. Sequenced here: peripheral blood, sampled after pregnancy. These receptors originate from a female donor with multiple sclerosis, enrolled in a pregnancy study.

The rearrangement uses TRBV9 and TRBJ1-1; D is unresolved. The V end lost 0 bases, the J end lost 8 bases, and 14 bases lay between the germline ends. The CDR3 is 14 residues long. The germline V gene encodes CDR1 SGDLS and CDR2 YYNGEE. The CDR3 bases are TGTGCCAGCAGCGTAGATTTGGTAAGAGAAGAAGCTTTCTTT. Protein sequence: CASSVDLVREEAFF.

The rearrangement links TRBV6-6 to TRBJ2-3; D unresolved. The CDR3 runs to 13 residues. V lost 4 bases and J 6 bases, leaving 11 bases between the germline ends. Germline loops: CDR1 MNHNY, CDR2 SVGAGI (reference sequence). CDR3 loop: CASSSDWLDTQYF. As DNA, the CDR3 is TGTGCCAGCAGTTCCGACTGGCTGGATACGCAGTATTTT.

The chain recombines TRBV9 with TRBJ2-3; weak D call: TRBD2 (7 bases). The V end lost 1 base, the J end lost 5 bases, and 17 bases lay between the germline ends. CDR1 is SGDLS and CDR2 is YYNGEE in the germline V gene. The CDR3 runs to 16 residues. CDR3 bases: TGTGCCAGCAGCGTAAGTGTGGGGGGGCCTTTAGATACGCAGTATTTT. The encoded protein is CASSVSVGGPLDTQYF.

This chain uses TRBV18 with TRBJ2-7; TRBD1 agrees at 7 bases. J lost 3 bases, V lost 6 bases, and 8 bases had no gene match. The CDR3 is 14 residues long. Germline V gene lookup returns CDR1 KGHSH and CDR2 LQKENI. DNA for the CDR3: TGTGCCAGCTCGCCAGGACAGGTAGGCTACGAGCAGTACTTC. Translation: CASSPGQVGYEQYF.

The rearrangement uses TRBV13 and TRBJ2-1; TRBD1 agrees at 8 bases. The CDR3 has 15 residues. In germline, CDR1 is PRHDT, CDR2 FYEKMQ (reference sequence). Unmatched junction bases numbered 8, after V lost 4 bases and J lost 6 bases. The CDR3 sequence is CASSYPLQGGNEQFF. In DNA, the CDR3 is TGTGCCAGCAGCTACCCCCTACAGGGGGGCAATGAGCAGTTCTTC.

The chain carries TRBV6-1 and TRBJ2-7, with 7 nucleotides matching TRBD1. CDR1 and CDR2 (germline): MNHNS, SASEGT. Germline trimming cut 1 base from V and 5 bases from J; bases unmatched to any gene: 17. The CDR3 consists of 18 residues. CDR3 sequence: CASSEGHPGQWGNHEQYF. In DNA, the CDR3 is TGTGCCAGCAGTGAAGGTCACCCGGGACAGTGGGGGAACCACGAGCAGTACTTC.

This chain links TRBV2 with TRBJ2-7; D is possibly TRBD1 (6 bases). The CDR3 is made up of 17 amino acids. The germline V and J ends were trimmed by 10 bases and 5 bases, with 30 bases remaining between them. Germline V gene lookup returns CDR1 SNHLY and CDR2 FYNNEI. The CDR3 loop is CANTGIGLRDRNHEQYF. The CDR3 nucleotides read TGTGCCAACACCGGGATCGGGCTGCGAGACAGGAACCACGAGCAGTACTTC.

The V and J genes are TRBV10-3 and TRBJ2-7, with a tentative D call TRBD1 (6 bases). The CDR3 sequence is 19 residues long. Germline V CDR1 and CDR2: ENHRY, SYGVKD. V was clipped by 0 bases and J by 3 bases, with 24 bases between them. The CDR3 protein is CAISESVYRVRAMGYEQYF. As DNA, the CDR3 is TGTGCCATCAGTGAGTCGGTATACAGGGTAAGAGCCATGGGCTACGAGCAGTACTTC.

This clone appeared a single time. CDR3 sequence reads: CASSLTRGSSRSSGNTIYF. For the CDR3, the DNA is TGTGCCAGCAGTTTAACCCGGGGGTCTTCTAGGTCCTCTGGAAACACCATATATTTT. V is TRBV27 and J is TRBJ1-3; a possible D gene is TRBD1 (5 bases). The V and J ends lost 2 bases and 0 bases respectively, with 20 bases between them. The CDR3 length is 19 residues. CDR1 and CDR2 (germline): MNHEY, SMNVEV (reference sequence).

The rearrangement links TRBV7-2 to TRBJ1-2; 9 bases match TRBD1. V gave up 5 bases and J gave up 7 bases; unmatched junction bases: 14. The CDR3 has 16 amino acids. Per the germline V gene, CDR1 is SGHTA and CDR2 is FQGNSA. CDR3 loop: CASSLSPGTGLGGYTF. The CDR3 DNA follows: TGTGCCAGCAGCCTATCCCCCGGGACAGGGCTGGGTGGCTACACCTTC.

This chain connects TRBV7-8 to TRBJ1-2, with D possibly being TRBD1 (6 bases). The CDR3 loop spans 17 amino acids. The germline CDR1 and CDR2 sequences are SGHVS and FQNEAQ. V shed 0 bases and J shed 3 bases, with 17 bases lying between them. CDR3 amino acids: CASSLARIRQGHYGYTF. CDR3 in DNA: TGTGCCAGCAGCTTAGCGCGTATTAGGCAGGGGCACTATGGCTACACCTTC.

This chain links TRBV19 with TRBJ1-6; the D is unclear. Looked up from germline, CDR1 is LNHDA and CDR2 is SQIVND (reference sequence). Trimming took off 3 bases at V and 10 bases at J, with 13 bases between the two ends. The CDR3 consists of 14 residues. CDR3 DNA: TGTGCCAGTAGTATGGGCGCAGGTCCATCACCCCTCCACTTT. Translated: CASSMGAGPSPLHF.

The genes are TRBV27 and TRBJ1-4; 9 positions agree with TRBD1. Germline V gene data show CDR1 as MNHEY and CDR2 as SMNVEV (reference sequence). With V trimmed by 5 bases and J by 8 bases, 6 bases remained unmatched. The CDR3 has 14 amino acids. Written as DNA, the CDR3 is TGTGCCAGCAGTGCCGCCGGGACAGGGGAAAAACTGTTTTTT. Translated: CASSAAGTGEKLFF.

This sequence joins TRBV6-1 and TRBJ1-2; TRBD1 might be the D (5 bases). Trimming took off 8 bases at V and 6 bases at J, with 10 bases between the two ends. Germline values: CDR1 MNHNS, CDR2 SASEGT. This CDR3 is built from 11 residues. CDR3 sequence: CASDDSHGYTF. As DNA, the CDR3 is TGTGCCAGCGATGACAGTCATGGCTACACCTTC.

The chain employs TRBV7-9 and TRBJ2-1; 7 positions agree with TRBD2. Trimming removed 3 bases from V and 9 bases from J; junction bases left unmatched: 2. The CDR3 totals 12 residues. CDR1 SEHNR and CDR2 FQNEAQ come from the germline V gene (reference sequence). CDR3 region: CASSFGEGEQFF. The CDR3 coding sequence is TGTGCCAGCAGCTTTGGGGAGGGTGAGCAGTTCTTC.

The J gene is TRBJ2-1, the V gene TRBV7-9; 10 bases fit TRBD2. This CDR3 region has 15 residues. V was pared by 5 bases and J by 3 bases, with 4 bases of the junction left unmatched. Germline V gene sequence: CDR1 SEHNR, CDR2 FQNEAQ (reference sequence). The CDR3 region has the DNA TGTGCCAGCAGCCTCGGGACTAGCGACTACAATGAGCAGTTCTTC. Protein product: CASSLGTSDYNEQFF.

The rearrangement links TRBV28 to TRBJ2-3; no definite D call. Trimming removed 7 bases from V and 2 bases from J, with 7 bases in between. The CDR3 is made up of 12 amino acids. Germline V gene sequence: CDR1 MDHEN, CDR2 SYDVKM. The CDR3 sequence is CASTTITDTQYF. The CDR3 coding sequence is TGTGCCAGCACTACCATCACAGATACGCAGTATTTT.

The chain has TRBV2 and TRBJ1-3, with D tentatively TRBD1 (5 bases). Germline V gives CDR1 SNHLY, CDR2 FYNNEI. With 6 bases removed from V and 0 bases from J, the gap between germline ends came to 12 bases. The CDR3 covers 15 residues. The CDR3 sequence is CASSADSPSGNTIYF. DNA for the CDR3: TGTGCCAGCAGCGCTGACAGTCCCTCTGGAAACACCATATATTTT.

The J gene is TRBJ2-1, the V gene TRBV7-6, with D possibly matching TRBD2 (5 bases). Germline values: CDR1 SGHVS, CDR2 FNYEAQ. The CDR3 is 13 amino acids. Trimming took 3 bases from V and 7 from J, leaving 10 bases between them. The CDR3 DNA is TGTGCCAGCAGCTTGGGGAGCGCTAATGAGCAGTTCTTC. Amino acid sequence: CASSLGSANEQFF.

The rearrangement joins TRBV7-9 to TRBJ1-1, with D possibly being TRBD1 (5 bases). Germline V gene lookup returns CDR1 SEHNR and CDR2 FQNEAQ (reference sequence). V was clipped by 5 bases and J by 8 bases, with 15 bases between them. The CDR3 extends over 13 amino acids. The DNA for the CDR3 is TGTGCCAGCAGCCCAGAGACAGTGGTAGAAGCTTTCTTT. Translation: CASSPETVVEAFF.

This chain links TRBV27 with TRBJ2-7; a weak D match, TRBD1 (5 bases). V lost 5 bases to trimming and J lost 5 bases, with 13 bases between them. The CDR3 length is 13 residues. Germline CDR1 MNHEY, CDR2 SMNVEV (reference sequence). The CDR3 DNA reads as TGTGCCAGCAGTGAACAGGAAACGGACGAGCAGTACTTC. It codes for CASSEQETDEQYF.

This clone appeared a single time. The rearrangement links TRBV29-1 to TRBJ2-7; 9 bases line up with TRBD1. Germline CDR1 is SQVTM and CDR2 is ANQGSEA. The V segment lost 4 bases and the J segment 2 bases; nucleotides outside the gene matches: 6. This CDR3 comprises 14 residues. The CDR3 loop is CSVGGTGITYEQYF. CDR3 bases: TGCAGCGTTGGCGGGACAGGGATTACCTACGAGCAGTACTTC.